This T cell receptor beta chain was captured in a study of shared clonotypes between healthy human individuals. Splitting of CD4+ cells produced CD45RA+ naive and CD45RA-negative memory subsets. Some clones are missing from TCRdb's copy, which holds only in-frame ones; the method was immunoSEQ multiplex PCR. Here the sample spans about 2.4 million clones, approximately 94% being singletons. Source material: naive CD4+ T cells from PBMCs. Regarding subset: CD45RA+ positively selected. The source of this sequence is a man aged 18 to 30 in good health. Some clones in this sample may be carry-over from other donors' samples.

Here the CDR3 reads CASSKGQSSYEQYF. CDR3 in DNA: TGTGCCAGTAGTAAGGGACAGAGCTCCTACGAGCAGTACTTC. The chain recombines TRBV19 with TRBJ2-7; TRBD1 aligns across 7 bases. After removal of 4 bases from V and 0 bases from J, the junction contained 3 bases not matched to a gene. This CDR3 has 14 amino acids. Germline V gene lookup returns CDR1 LNHDA and CDR2 SQIVND (reference sequence).